The 32 T cell receptor beta chains below were found in one sample sequenced in a study of blood T cells in healthy people across ages. Together with a sample-barcoded 5' primer, a J-beta primer mix was included in a second PCR lasting 7 to 11 cycles. TCRdb reprocessed the 5' RACE reads via MiXCR and lists one record per CDR3 protein. This repertoire shows 1 million or so distinct CDR3 sequences, under 55% found once; its top ten account for 15% to 20%. Sequencing input: blood. These receptors all stem from a woman aged 55-69 years in good health.

V is TRBV11-3 and J is TRBJ2-6; the D gene is possibly TRBD2 (6 bases). The V gene lost 1 base and the J gene lost 0 bases, with 16 bases spanning the gap. The CDR3 covers 19 residues. From germline, CDR1 is SGHNT and CDR2 YENEEA. The CDR3 region is CASSLGGGGSSSGANVLTF. Written as DNA, the CDR3 is TGTGCCAGCAGCTTAGGAGGAGGAGGGAGTAGCTCTGGGGCCAACGTCCTGACTTTC.

This clonotype was observed a handful of times. The V and J genes are TRBV12-3 or TRBV12-4 and TRBJ2-3; no reliable D call. The CDR3 is 12 residues long. V lost 7 bases, J lost 2 bases, and 7 bases lay in between. This chain's CDR3 is CASNGLTDTQYF. CDR3 coding DNA: TGTGCCAGCAACGGGCTCACAGATACGCAGTATTTT.

The V call is TRBV6-1, the J call TRBJ2-3; TRBD2 matches at 8 bases. In germline, CDR1 is MNHNS, CDR2 SASEGT. This CDR3 region has 17 residues. Trimming cost V 1 base and J 7 bases; bases outside gene matches: 13. The CDR3 coding sequence is TGTGCCAGCAGTGAAGGCGTTGGTAGCGGGGACTGGAATACGCAGTATTTT. It specifies CASSEGVGSGDWNTQYF.

The rearrangement uses TRBV20-1 and TRBJ2-1; D possibly corresponds to TRBD1 (5 bases). Germline lookup yields CDR1 DFQATT and CDR2 SNEGSKA (reference sequence). The CDR3 is 16 amino acids. V was cut by 6 bases and J by 0 bases, with 18 bases left in between. This chain's CDR3 is CSAEVGRLHSYNEQFF. The CDR3 region has the DNA TGCAGTGCAGAGGTGGGGCGTCTCCACTCCTACAATGAGCAGTTCTTC.

The V call is TRBV29-1, the J call TRBJ2-1; no definite D call. From germline, CDR1 is SQVTM and CDR2 ANQGSEA. Trimming shortened V by 2 bases and J by 5 bases, and 7 bases separated the two germline ends. The CDR3 runs to 12 residues. The CDR3 sequence: CSVESRDNEQFF. The CDR3 region has the DNA TGCAGCGTTGAATCCCGGGACAATGAGCAGTTCTTC.

J is TRBJ2-3 and V is TRBV5-1, with D tentatively TRBD1 or TRBD2 (5 bases each). The CDR3 sequence is 14 residues long. V lost 0 bases to trimming and J lost 6 bases, with 11 bases between them. Germline CDR1 is SGHRS and CDR2 is YFSETQ. The CDR3 sequence is CASSLEGTPDTQYF. The CDR3 DNA is TGCGCCAGCAGCTTGGAGGGGACCCCTGATACGCAGTATTTT.

The chain uses TRBV12-3 or TRBV12-4 and TRBJ1-2, with D unresolved. This CDR3 spans 12 amino acids. V shed 6 bases and J shed 8 bases, with 13 bases lying between them. CDR3 nucleotides: TGTGCCAGCAGCACTATAGTGGGCGGCTACACCTTC. Residues: CASSTIVGGYTF.

This clonotype was counted a few times. The V and J genes are TRBV10-3 and TRBJ2-2, with D possibly being TRBD2 (6 bases). This CDR3 is 16 amino acids long. Looked up from germline, CDR1 is ENHRY and CDR2 is SYGVKD. V lost 4 bases and J 7 bases, leaving 19 bases between the germline ends. CDR3 sequence reads: CAISGGGALRNGELFF. The CDR3 DNA sequence: TGTGCCATCAGTGGGGGCGGGGCACTGAGGAACGGGGAGCTGTTTTTT.

A remark on this clonotype: An end of the junction does not agree with germline; a read error may underlie this. This chain connects TRBV5-1 to TRBJ1-1; D might be TRBD1 (6 bases). Per germline, CDR1 SGHRS and CDR2 YFSETQ. The CDR3 spans 14 residues. The CDR3, as DNA: TGCACCAGCAGCTTGAGCGGGGGGGACACTGAAGCTCTCTTT. Translating gives CTSSLSGGDTEALF.

The V and J genes are TRBV10-1 and TRBJ2-1; D is uncertain. The CDR3 contains 14 residues. Trimming shortened V by 0 bases and J by 6 bases, and 9 bases separated the two germline ends. Germline CDR1 reads WNHNN; CDR2 reads SYGVQD (reference sequence). CDR3 DNA sequence: TGCGCCAGCAGTGAGTCCGGGCCGAGCAATGAGCAGTTCTTC. Protein product: CASSESGPSNEQFF.

The rearrangement uses TRBV20-1 and TRBJ2-7; TRBD2 matches 8 bases. V shed 1 base, J shed 3 bases, and the junction held 2 bases outside the gene matches. The CDR3 is 13 residues long. CDR1 is DFQATT, CDR2 SNEGSKA, per germline (reference sequence). CDR3 residues: CSARAAGGYEQYF. In nucleotides, the CDR3 is TGCAGTGCTAGAGCGGCGGGAGGCTACGAGCAGTACTTC.

In this sample, this clonotype turned up a few times. The chain combines TRBV30 with TRBJ1-5; D not resolved. Trimming shortened V by 1 base and J by 5 bases, and 12 bases separated the two germline ends. This CDR3 is 14 amino acids long. Germline assignment: CDR1 GTSNPN and CDR2 SVGIG (reference sequence). The CDR3 here is CAWSGLNRDQPQHF. CDR3 DNA: TGTGCCTGGAGTGGCCTAAATCGGGATCAGCCCCAGCATTTT.

This clonotype was found a few times. The chain combines TRBV6-5 with TRBJ2-1; D is possibly TRBD1 or TRBD2 (6 bases each). V lost 6 bases and J 7 bases, leaving 13 bases between the germline ends. Germline V lookup: CDR1 MNHEY, CDR2 SVGAGI. CDR3 length equals 13 residues. The CDR3: CASSPQGGNEQFF. The DNA for the CDR3 is TGTGCCAGCAGCCCACAGGGAGGTAATGAGCAGTTCTTC.

This clonotype was observed a handful of times. The rearrangement joins TRBV6-2 or TRBV6-3 to TRBJ2-7; no clear D gene. V gave up 8 bases and J gave up 0 bases, with 11 bases separating them. This CDR3 contains 13 residues. Germline V gene sequence: CDR1 MNHEY, CDR2 SVGEGT. CDR3 loop: CASVNSASYEQYF. CDR3 in DNA: TGTGCCAGCGTAAATAGTGCCTCCTACGAGCAGTACTTC.

This clonotype was counted only a few times. The chain carries TRBV9 and TRBJ2-7, with TRBD1 as a possible D gene (6 bases). The last part of the DNA fits TRBJ2-5 better; the J call may be wrong. This CDR3 has 14 residues. The germline V gene encodes CDR1 SGDLS and CDR2 YYNGEE. CDR3 DNA sequence: TGTGCCAGCAGCGTAGAGGCAGGGGTGGAGACCCAGTACTTC. It translates to CASSVEAGVETQYF.

This chain uses TRBV6-4 with TRBJ2-1; 14 positions agree with TRBD2. CDR3 length equals 16 residues. With V trimmed by 3 bases and J by 4 bases, 2 bases remained unmatched. Germline values: CDR1 MRHNA, CDR2 SNTAGT. The CDR3 coding sequence is TGTGCCAGCAGTGAGGGACTAGCGGGAGTTTACAATGAGCAGTTCTTC. Protein: CASSEGLAGVYNEQFF.

This chain uses TRBV18 with TRBJ2-5; tentative D call: TRBD2 (6 bases). CDR3 size: 16 residues. Between the trimmed V and J ends, which lost 3 bases and 5 bases, there was a span of 19 bases. The germline V gene has CDR1 KGHSH and CDR2 LQKENI. The CDR3 loop reads CASSPHPTSSGETQYF. In nucleotides, the CDR3 is TGTGCCAGCTCACCGCATCCAACTAGCTCCGGGGAGACCCAGTACTTC.

The chain carries TRBV10-1 and TRBJ2-1; 16 bases agree with TRBD2. The V and J ends lost 3 bases and 7 bases, in that order; junction bases with no gene match: 6. CDR3 length equals 17 residues. CDR1 is WNHNN and CDR2 is SYGVQD in the germline V gene (reference sequence). The CDR3, as DNA: TGCGCCAGCAGTGATGGGACTAGCGGGAGGGCCCGGAATGAGCAGTTCTTC. Its translation: CASSDGTSGRARNEQFF.

The gene calls are TRBV2 and TRBJ2-7, with unresolved D. This CDR3 region has 13 residues. The germline gives CDR1 SNHLY, CDR2 FYNNEI. The V end lost 4 bases, the J end lost 3 bases, and 10 bases lay between the germline ends. The CDR3 DNA sequence: TGTGCCAGCAGTGGTCGGGTCATCTACGAGCAGTACTTC. Protein sequence: CASSGRVIYEQYF.

The rearrangement uses TRBV5-1 and TRBJ2-5, with D possibly being TRBD1 (6 bases). This CDR3 contains 12 residues. With 0 bases removed from V and 13 bases from J, the gap between germline ends came to 13 bases. Per the germline V gene, CDR1 is SGHRS and CDR2 is YFSETQ. The chain's CDR3 is CASSLDRVKRYF. CDR3 in DNA: TGCGCCAGCAGCTTGGACAGGGTGAAGCGGTACTTC.

At least ten counts were recorded for this clonotype. The CDR3 DNA reads as TGTGCCAGCAGCGTAGATGGGGGTCCCTTCTACGAGCAGTACTTC. It yields the protein CASSVDGGPFYEQYF. The chain is built from TRBV9 and TRBJ2-7; D tentatively reads TRBD1 or TRBD2 (5 bases each). The CDR3 is made up of 15 amino acids. The V gene lost 0 bases and the J gene lost 3 bases, with 13 bases spanning the gap. The V gene's germline CDR1 is SGDLS and CDR2 YYNGEE.

The chain employs TRBV5-1 and TRBJ1-1, with D perhaps matching TRBD1 (6 bases). Trimming removed 4 bases at V and 7 bases at J, with 14 bases between. CDR3 length: 13 residues. In germline, CDR1 is SGHRS, CDR2 YFSETQ. CDR3 DNA: TGCGCCAGCAGCCCCGGGACATCGGGTGAAGCTTTCTTT. This gives the protein CASSPGTSGEAFF.

This clonotype turned up a few times. The chain couples TRBV12-3 or TRBV12-4 to TRBJ1-4; D is unclear. The CDR3 consists of 14 residues. Trimming took off 1 base at V and 5 bases at J, with 8 bases between the two ends. In DNA, the CDR3 is TGTGCCAGCAGTTTAGTAGGTGTAAATGAAAAACTGTTTTTT. Translation gives CASSLVGVNEKLFF.

This clonotype showed up just a few times. The chain links TRBV16 to TRBJ1-4, with TRBD1 identical over 11 bases. This CDR3 has 15 residues. Germline CDR1 is KGHSY and CDR2 is FQNENV. V trimming: 4 bases; J trimming: 8 bases; junction bases outside the gene matches: 6. For the CDR3, the DNA is TGTGCCAGCAGCCTCGAAGGACAGGGGGCCGAAAAACTGTTTTTT. Its protein product is CASSLEGQGAEKLFF.

This clonotype was observed a handful of times. The rearrangement links TRBV29-1 to TRBJ2-2; D is uncertain. V was shortened by 3 bases and J by 3 bases, with 5 bases between the two germline ends. The germline CDR1 and CDR2 sequences are SQVTM and ANQGSEA. The CDR3 covers 12 residues. This CDR3 reads CSVENHTGELFF. As DNA, the CDR3 is TGCAGCGTTGAGAACCACACCGGGGAGCTGTTTTTT.

This clonotype was seen only a few times. The J gene is TRBJ2-6, the V gene TRBV5-6; perhaps TRBD1 as D (5 bases). V lost 1 base and J lost 1, with 15 bases in between. The germline V gene has CDR1 SGHDT and CDR2 YYEEEE. The CDR3 length is 18 residues. The CDR3: CASSLRTKGKSGANVLTF. The CDR3 DNA is TGTGCCAGCAGCTTGCGGACAAAAGGGAAATCTGGGGCCAACGTCCTGACTTTC.

The chain uses TRBV5-8 and TRBJ2-7; TRBD1 agrees at 7 bases. The CDR3 loop spans 15 amino acids. In germline, CDR1 is SGHTS, CDR2 YDEGEE. The J segment lost 3 bases and the V segment lost 0 bases, leaving 6 bases of the junction unmatched. The CDR3 sequence is CASSLEGAGNYEQYF. The CDR3, as DNA: TGTGCCAGCAGCTTGGAGGGGGCGGGCAACTACGAGCAGTACTTC.

The V gene is TRBV4-1, the J gene TRBJ2-1; 13 bases map to TRBD2. V was pared by 4 bases and J by 10 bases, with 10 bases of the junction left unmatched. The CDR3 has 16 residues. From germline, CDR1 is MGHRA and CDR2 YSYEKL. In DNA form, the CDR3 reads TGCGCCAGCAGCCGAGAGGGACTAGCGGGACGGTCGGAGCAGTTCTTC. Its protein is CASSREGLAGRSEQFF.

This clonotype has a single count. This rearrangement joins TRBV20-1 to TRBJ1-5; tentatively, D is TRBD1 (5 bases). CDR1 and CDR2 from the germline V gene are DFQATT and SNEGSKA (reference sequence). V was shortened by 6 bases and J by 0 bases, with 15 bases between the two germline ends. This CDR3 is built from 15 residues. The CDR3 sequence is CSARDYKNSNQPQHF. For the CDR3, the DNA is TGCAGTGCCCGGGACTACAAAAATAGCAATCAGCCCCAGCATTTT.

This clonotype was detected only a few times. This chain links TRBV14 with TRBJ2-5; D is perhaps TRBD1 or TRBD2 (5 bases each). Germline CDR1 is SGHDN and CDR2 is FVKESK. Trimming pared 3 bases from V and 1 base from J, leaving 9 bases between. This CDR3 region has 14 residues. CDR3 sequence: CASSHHGTQETQYF. The CDR3 bases are TGTGCCAGCAGCCACCATGGGACCCAAGAGACCCAGTACTTC.

This clonotype was counted only a few times. V usage is TRBV6-5 and J usage is TRBJ1-2; 7 positions match TRBD1. V was clipped by 0 bases and J by 1 base; unmatched bases: 5. The CDR3 sequence is 16 residues long. The germline V gene encodes CDR1 MNHEY and CDR2 SVGAGI. DNA for the CDR3: TGTGCCAGCAGTTACTCGTGGGGACAGTTTAACTATGGCTACACCTTC. Encoded protein: CASSYSWGQFNYGYTF.

This clonotype was seen more than once but under ten times. The chain links TRBV2 to TRBJ2-4; D tentatively reads TRBD1 or TRBD2 (5 bases each). The DNA matches TRBJ2-7 better at its end, which makes the J call doubtful. The CDR3 spans 13 residues. CDR1 is SNHLY and CDR2 is FYNNEI in the germline V gene. CDR3 bases: TGTGCCAGCACCCGTGAGGGGCGCGGCGAGCAGTACTTC. Translation gives CASTREGRGEQYF.